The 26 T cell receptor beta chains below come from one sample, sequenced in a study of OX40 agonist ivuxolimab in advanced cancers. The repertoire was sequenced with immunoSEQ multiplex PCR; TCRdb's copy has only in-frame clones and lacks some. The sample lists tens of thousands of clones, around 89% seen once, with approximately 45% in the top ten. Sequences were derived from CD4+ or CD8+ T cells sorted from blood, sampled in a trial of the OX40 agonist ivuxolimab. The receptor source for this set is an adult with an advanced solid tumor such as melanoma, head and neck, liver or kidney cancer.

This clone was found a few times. CDR3 in amino acids: CASSRRTGTANEQYF. The CDR3 DNA reads as TGTGCCAGCAGCCGACGGACCGGGACAGCCAACGAGCAGTACTTC. The chain couples TRBV5-5 to TRBJ2-7, with 7 bases matching TRBD1. Germline V gene sequence: CDR1 SGHKS, CDR2 YYEKEE (reference sequence). The CDR3 spans 15 residues. Unmatched junction bases numbered 12, after V lost 4 bases and J lost 5 bases. Drawing the rest from reference TRBV5-5 and TRBJ2-7, the complete variable domain is DAGVTQSPTHLIKTRGQQVTLRCSPISGHKSVSWYQQVLGQGPQFIFQYYEKEERGRGNFPDRFSARQFPNYSSELNVNALLLGDSALYLCASSRRTGTANEQYFGPGTRLTVT.

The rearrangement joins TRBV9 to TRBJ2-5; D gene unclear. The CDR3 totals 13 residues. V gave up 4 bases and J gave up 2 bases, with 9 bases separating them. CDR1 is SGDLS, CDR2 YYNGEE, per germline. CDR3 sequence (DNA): TGTGCCAGCAGCCCTAATGGACAAGAGACCCAGTACTTC. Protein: CASSPNGQETQYF.

For the CDR3, the DNA is TGTGCCAGCAGCTGGGGCCCAGAGAACACTGAAGCTTTCTTT. Its translation is CASSWGPENTEAFF. V gene TRBV13 combines with J gene TRBJ1-1; D may be TRBD1 (5 bases). This CDR3 region has 14 residues. Trimming left V 4 bases short and J 1 base short, with 10 bases between. Per germline, CDR1 PRHDT and CDR2 FYEKMQ (reference sequence).

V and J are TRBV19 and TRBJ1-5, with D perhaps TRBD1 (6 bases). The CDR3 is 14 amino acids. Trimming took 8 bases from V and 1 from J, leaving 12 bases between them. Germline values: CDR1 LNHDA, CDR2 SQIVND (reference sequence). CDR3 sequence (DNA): TGTGCCAGTTCCGGGACACCAAGCAATCAGCCCCAGCATTTT. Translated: CASSGTPSNQPQHF.

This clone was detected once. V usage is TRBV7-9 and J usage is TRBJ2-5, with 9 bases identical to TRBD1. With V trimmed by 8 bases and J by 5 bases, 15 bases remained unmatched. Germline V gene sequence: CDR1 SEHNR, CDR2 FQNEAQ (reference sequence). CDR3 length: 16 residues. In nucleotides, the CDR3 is TGTGCCAGCTTCTACCATTCCGGGACAGGGAGTGAGACCCAGTACTTC. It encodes CASFYHSGTGSETQYF.

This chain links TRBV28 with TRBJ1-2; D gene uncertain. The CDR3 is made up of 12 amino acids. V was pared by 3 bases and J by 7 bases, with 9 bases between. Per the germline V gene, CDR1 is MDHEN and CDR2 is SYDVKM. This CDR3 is CASSFWVSGYTF. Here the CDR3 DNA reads TGTGCCAGCAGTTTTTGGGTATCTGGCTACACCTTC.

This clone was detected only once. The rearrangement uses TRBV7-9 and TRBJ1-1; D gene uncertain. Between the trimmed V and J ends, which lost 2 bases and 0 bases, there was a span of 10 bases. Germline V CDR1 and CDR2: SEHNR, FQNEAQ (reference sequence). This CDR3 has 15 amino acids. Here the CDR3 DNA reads TGTGCCAGCAGCTTAATCGGGGTAATGAACACTGAAGCTTTCTTT. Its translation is CASSLIGVMNTEAFF.

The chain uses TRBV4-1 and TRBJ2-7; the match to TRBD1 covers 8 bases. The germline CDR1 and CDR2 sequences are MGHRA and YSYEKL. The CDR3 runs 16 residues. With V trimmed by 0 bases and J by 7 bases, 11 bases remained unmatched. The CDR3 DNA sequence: TGCGCCAGCAGCCAAGATCTACAGGGGGGTAGACGTGAGCAGTACTTC. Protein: CASSQDLQGGRREQYF.

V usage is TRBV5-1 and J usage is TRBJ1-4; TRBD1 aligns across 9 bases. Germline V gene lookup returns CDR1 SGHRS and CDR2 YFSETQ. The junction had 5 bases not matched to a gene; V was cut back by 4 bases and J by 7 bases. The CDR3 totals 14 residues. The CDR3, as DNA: TGCGCCAGCAGCCCTGGACAGGGGAGTGAAAAACTGTTTTTT. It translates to CASSPGQGSEKLFF.

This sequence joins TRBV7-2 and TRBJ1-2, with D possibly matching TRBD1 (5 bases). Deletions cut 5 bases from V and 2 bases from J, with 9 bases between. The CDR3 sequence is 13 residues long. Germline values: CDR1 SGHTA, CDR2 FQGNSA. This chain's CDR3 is CASSLGGNYGYTF. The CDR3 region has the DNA TGTGCCAGCAGCCTTGGGGGGAACTATGGCTACACCTTC.

The CDR3 bases are TGTGCCAGCAGCGTAGTCCCCGGACTGTCCTACGAGCAGTACTTC. It specifies CASSVVPGLSYEQYF. The chain uses TRBV9 and TRBJ2-5; possible D gene TRBD2, 5 bases. The DNA end is more similar to TRBJ2-7, so the J call may be wrong. CDR1 is SGDLS and CDR2 is YYNGEE in the germline V gene. The CDR3 extends over 15 amino acids.

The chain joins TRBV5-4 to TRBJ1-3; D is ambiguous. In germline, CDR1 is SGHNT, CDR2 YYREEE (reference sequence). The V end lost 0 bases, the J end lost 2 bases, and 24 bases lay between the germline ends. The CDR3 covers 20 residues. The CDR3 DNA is TGTGCCAGCAGCTTGGCGGTACGGGTTTCTCGTTATTGGACTGGAAACACCATATATTTT. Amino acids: CASSLAVRVSRYWTGNTIYF.

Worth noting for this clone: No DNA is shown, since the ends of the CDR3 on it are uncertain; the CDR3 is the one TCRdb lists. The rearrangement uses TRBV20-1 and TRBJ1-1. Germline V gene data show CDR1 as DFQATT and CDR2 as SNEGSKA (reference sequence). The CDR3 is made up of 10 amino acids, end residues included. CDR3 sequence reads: CSALPWKLSF.

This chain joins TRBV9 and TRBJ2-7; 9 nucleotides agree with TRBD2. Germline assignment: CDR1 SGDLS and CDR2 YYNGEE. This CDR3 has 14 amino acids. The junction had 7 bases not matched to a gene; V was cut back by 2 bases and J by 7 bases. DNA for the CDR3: TGTGCCAGCAGCGTTGCAGCGGGAGGTTTGGAGCAGTACTTC. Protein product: CASSVAAGGLEQYF.

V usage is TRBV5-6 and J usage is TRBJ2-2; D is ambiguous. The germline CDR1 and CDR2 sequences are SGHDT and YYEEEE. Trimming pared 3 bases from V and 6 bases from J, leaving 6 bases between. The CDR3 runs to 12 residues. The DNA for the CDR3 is TGTGCCAGCAGCTCTGGTTCCGGGGAGCTGTTTTTT. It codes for CASSSGSGELFF.

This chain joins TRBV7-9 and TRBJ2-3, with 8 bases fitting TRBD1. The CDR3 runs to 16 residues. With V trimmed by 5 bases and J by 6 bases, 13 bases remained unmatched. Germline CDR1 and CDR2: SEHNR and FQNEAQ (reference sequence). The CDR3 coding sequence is TGTGCCAGCAGCCCACAGACAGGGGCCCGGTGGGATACGCAGTATTTT. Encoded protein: CASSPQTGARWDTQYF.

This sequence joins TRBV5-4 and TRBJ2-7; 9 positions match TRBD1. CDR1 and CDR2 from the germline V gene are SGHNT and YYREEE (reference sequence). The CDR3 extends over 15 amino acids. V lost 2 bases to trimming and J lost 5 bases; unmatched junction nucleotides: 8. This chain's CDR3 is CASSFHPGQGDEQYF. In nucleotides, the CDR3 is TGTGCCAGCAGCTTCCATCCGGGACAGGGCGACGAGCAGTACTTC.

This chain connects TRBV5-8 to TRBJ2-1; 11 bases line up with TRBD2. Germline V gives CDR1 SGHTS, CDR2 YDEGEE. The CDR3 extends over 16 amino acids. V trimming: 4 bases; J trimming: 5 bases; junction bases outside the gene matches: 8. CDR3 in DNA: TGTGCCAGCAGCATTCTTCTAGCGGGGGGAAACAATGAGCAGTTCTTC. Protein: CASSILLAGGNNEQFF.

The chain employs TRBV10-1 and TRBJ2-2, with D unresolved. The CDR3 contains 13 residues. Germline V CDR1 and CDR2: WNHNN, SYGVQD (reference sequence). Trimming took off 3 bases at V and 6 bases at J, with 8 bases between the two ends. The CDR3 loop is CASSDEPAGELFF. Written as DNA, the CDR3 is TGCGCCAGCAGTGACGAGCCGGCCGGGGAGCTGTTTTTT.

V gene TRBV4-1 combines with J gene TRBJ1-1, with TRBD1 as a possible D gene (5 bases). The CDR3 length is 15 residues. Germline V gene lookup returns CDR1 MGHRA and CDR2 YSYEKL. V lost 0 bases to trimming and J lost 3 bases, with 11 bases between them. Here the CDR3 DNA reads TGCGCCAGCAGCCAAGAAGGCAGGGTCGACACTGAAGCTTTCTTT. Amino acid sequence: CASSQEGRVDTEAFF.

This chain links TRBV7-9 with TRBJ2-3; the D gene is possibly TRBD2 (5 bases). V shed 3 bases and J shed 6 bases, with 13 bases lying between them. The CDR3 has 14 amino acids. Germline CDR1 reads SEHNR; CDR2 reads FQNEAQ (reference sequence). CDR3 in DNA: TGTGCCAGCAGCTTGGACTCCCTCAGGGATACGCAGTATTTT. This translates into CASSLDSLRDTQYF.

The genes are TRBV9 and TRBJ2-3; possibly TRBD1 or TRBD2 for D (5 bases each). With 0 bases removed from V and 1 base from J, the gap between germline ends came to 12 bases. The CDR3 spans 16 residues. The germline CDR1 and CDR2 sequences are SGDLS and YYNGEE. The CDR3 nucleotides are TGTGCCAGCAGCGTAGGTGATTTGGGGGGCACAGATACGCAGTATTTT. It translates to CASSVGDLGGTDTQYF.

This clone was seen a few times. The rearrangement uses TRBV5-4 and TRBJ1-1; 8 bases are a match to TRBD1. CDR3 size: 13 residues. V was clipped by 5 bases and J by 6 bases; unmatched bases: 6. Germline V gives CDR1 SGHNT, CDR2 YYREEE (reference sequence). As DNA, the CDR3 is TGTGCCAGCAGGCAGACAGGGGAGGCTGAAGCTTTCTTT. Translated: CASRQTGEAEAFF.

CDR3 in amino acids: CASSPRMVPGELFF. The CDR3 DNA reads TGTGCCAGCAGCCCTCGGATGGTTCCCGGGGAGCTGTTTTTT. The gene calls are TRBV7-8 and TRBJ2-2; unclear D gene. Trimming removed 5 bases from V and 6 bases from J, with 13 bases in between. The CDR3 is 14 residues long. CDR1 is SGHVS and CDR2 is FQNEAQ in the germline V gene.

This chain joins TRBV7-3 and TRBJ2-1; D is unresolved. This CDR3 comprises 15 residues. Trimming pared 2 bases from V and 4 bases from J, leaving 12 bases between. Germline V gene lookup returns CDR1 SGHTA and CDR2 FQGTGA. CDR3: CASSLVASEYNEQFF. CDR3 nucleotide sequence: TGTGCCAGCAGCTTAGTGGCTAGTGAGTACAATGAGCAGTTCTTC.

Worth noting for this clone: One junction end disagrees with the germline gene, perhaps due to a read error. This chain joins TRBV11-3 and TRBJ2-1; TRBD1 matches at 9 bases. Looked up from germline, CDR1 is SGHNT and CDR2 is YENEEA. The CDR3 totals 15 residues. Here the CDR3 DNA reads TGTGCCAGCAGCCTAGATGGGACAGGGTGGAATGAGCAGTTCTTC. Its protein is CASSLDGTGWNEQFF. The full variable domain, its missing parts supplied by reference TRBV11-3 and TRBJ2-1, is EAGVVQSPRYKIIEKKQPVAFWCNPISGHNTLYWYLQNLGQGPELLIRYENEEAVDDSQLPKDRFSAERLKGVDSTLKIQPAELGDSAVYLCASSLDGTGWNEQFFGPGTRLTVL.